A single sample gave rise to the 30 T cell receptor beta chains below, sequenced in a study of blood T cell repertoires in COVID-19. Sequencing used immunoSEQ multiplex PCR; TCRdb keeps in-frame clones, though not all of them. Among about 35,000 clones, approximately 89% were seen once, and the ten largest hold approximately 47%. The sequencing sample was made of peripheral blood. The receptors derive from a human donor in a cohort sampled during active COVID-19.

The rearrangement links TRBV5-4 to TRBJ2-5; 7 positions agree with TRBD1. Germline values: CDR1 SGHNT, CDR2 YYREEE (reference sequence). V shed 4 bases and J 1 base; nucleotides not matched to a gene: 4. There are 14 residues in the CDR3. CDR3 DNA sequence: TGTGCCAGCAGCACTGGGACAGCCCAAGAGACCCAGTACTTC. It codes for CASSTGTAQETQYF.

The rearrangement joins TRBV7-2 to TRBJ2-5, with D uncertain. The length of the CDR3 is 13 residues. Trimming pared 1 base from V and 2 bases from J, leaving 5 bases between. Per the germline V gene, CDR1 is SGHTA and CDR2 is FQGNSA. In DNA, the CDR3 is TGTGCCAGCAGCTTAGTATATCAAGAGACCCAGTACTTC. Protein product: CASSLVYQETQYF.

The chain combines TRBV3-1 (or the pseudogene TRBV3-2) with TRBJ1-1, with a possible D match to TRBD1 (6 bases). V gave up 6 bases and J gave up 0 bases, with 11 bases separating them. Germline-derived CDR1 and CDR2 are LGHDT and YNNKEL (reference sequence). The CDR3 has 14 amino acids. The CDR3 DNA is TGTGCCAGCAGATTACAGGGCGTGAACACTGAAGCTTTCTTT. Translated, it gives CASRLQGVNTEAFF.

This rearrangement joins TRBV7-9 to TRBJ1-6; D not certain. Per the germline V gene, CDR1 is SEHNR and CDR2 is FQNEAQ (reference sequence). Deletions cut 2 bases from V and 10 bases from J, with 15 bases between. CDR3 size: 15 residues. For the CDR3, the DNA is TGTGCCAGCAGCTTATGTCGCAGAAATTGCTCACCCCTCCACTTT. Residues: CASSLCRRNCSPLHF.

The J gene is TRBJ1-2, the V gene TRBV5-8; TRBD1 matches 7 bases. The CDR3 totals 13 residues. Germline assignment: CDR1 SGHTS and CDR2 YDEGEE. Trimming took 4 bases from V and 8 from J; bases not matched to a gene: 8. CDR3 nucleotide sequence: TGTGCCAGCAGCGTGACAGGGTCAGTCGGCTACACCTTC. This encodes CASSVTGSVGYTF.

There are a few counts of this clone. The chain uses TRBV7-9 and TRBJ2-5, with 9 bases matching TRBD2. Germline V gives CDR1 SEHNR, CDR2 FQNEAQ (reference sequence). The length of the CDR3 is 18 residues. V lost 4 bases and J lost 2; bases outside the gene matches: 14. This CDR3 reads CASSSLELGGGDQETQYF. The DNA for the CDR3 is TGTGCCAGCAGCTCTCTAGAATTGGGCGGGGGGGATCAAGAGACCCAGTACTTC.

J is TRBJ2-7 and V is TRBV9; 10 bases agree with TRBD1. The germline V gene has CDR1 SGDLS and CDR2 YYNGEE. The CDR3 length is 15 residues. The junction had 8 bases not matched to a gene; V was cut back by 2 bases and J by 6 bases. The CDR3 protein is CASSVSDRGRAEQYF. CDR3 DNA sequence: TGTGCCAGCAGCGTCTCCGACAGGGGGCGCGCCGAGCAGTACTTC.

V is TRBV7-2 and J is TRBJ2-2; D perhaps matches TRBD2 (6 bases). Germline CDR1 is SGHTA and CDR2 is FQGNSA. The CDR3 contains 16 residues. Trimming cost V 5 bases and J 4 bases, with 17 bases left between them. CDR3 coding DNA: TGTGCCAGCAGCGAATCCGGGACTTACAGCACCGGGGAGCTGTTTTTT. It codes for CASSESGTYSTGELFF. Complete variable domain (other parts from reference TRBV7-2 and TRBJ2-2): GAGVSQSPSNKVTEKGKDVELRCDPISGHTALYWYRQSLGQGLEFLIYFQGNSAPDKSGLPSDRFSAERTGGSVSTLTIQRTQQEDSAVYLCASSESGTYSTGELFFGEGSRLTVL.

This clone was counted once. The chain is built from TRBV7-8 and TRBJ1-4; D uncertain. Germline V lookup: CDR1 SGHVS, CDR2 FQNEAQ. Trimming removed 5 bases from V and 5 bases from J, with 12 bases in between. The CDR3 is 14 amino acids. DNA for the CDR3: TGTGCCAGCAGCCCAAGTGAGAGGAATGAAAAACTGTTTTTT. This gives the protein CASSPSERNEKLFF.

V and J are TRBV28 and TRBJ2-7; the D gene is possibly TRBD1 (5 bases). CDR3 length: 13 residues. Germline CDR1 and CDR2: MDHEN and SYDVKM. Trimming removed 6 bases from V and 0 bases from J, with 9 bases in between. The CDR3 DNA reads TGTGCCAGCAGGGGGCCTATCTCCTACGAGCAGTACTTC. It translates to CASRGPISYEQYF.

This clone was counted a few times. The rearrangement links TRBV7-2 to TRBJ2-2; 7 bases are a match to TRBD2. Trimming removed 1 base from V and 6 bases from J; junction bases left unmatched: 5. Germline V gene lookup returns CDR1 SGHTA and CDR2 FQGNSA. The CDR3 covers 15 residues. For the CDR3, the DNA is TGTGCCAGCAGCTTAGAGGCGCGGGGGTCCGGGGAGCTGTTTTTT. It codes for CASSLEARGSGELFF.

In the case of this clone: One junction end disagrees with the germline gene, perhaps due to a read error. V usage is TRBV7-7 and J usage is TRBJ2-3; the match to TRBD1 covers 8 bases. CDR1 and CDR2 (germline): SSHAT, FNYEAQ (reference sequence). The CDR3 consists of 15 residues. The CDR3 coding sequence is TGTGCTAGCAGCACCGGGACAGGAGTCACAGATACGCAGTATTTT. Its translation is CASSTGTGVTDTQYF.

This clone was counted ten times or more. The V call is TRBV13, the J call TRBJ2-7, with 7 bases aligning to TRBD1. The CDR3 is made up of 14 amino acids. CDR1 and CDR2 (germline): PRHDT, FYEKMQ (reference sequence). V lost 5 bases and J lost 3; bases outside the gene matches: 7. The CDR3 nucleotides read TGTGCCAGCAGCAGGGGACAGCTCAACTACGAGCAGTACTTC. It codes for CASSRGQLNYEQYF.

The chain couples TRBV6-1 to TRBJ1-2; TRBD1 is a possible D gene (6 bases). Germline values: CDR1 MNHNS, CDR2 SASEGT. The CDR3 loop spans 13 amino acids. Trimming shortened V by 3 bases and J by 8 bases, and 13 bases separated the two germline ends. The CDR3: CASSEWGQDGYTF. CDR3 in DNA: TGTGCCAGCAGTGAGTGGGGGCAGGACGGCTACACCTTC.

This clone was counted between two and nine times. V and J are TRBV7-9 and TRBJ2-7; perhaps TRBD2 as D (6 bases). The CDR3 sequence is 14 residues long. CDR1 and CDR2 from the germline V gene are SEHNR and FQNEAQ (reference sequence). V lost 3 bases, J lost 0 bases, and 9 bases lay in between. The CDR3 protein is CASSFGGSSYEQYF. The CDR3 nucleotides are TGTGCCAGCAGCTTTGGAGGGAGCTCCTACGAGCAGTACTTC.

This CDR3 reads CASSSFRRAFF. The CDR3 DNA reads as TGTGCCAGCAGTTCCTTTCGGAGAGCTTTCTTT. The V gene is TRBV28, the J gene TRBJ1-1; no reliable D call. Trimming left V 4 bases short and J 10 bases short, with 10 bases between. This CDR3 contains 11 residues. Germline V gene sequence: CDR1 MDHEN, CDR2 SYDVKM.

The V gene is TRBV28, the J gene TRBJ1-2, with D tentatively TRBD1 (6 bases). Trimming took off 5 bases at V and 2 bases at J, with 15 bases between the two ends. The germline V gene encodes CDR1 MDHEN and CDR2 SYDVKM. The CDR3 has 15 residues. The CDR3 sequence is CASSAPPGQNYGYTF. The DNA for the CDR3 is TGTGCCAGCAGTGCACCACCAGGACAGAACTATGGCTACACCTTC.

The V and J genes are TRBV7-9 and TRBJ1-1, with 7 positions matching TRBD1. The CDR3 length is 15 residues. Losses at the gene ends were 5 bases for V and 1 base for J; bases not matched to a gene: 7. The V gene's germline CDR1 is SEHNR and CDR2 FQNEAQ (reference sequence). This CDR3 reads CASSSWDSGNTEAFF. CDR3 bases: TGTGCCAGCAGCAGTTGGGACAGCGGGAACACTGAAGCTTTCTTT.

The J gene is TRBJ1-5, the V gene TRBV5-8; D unclear. CDR3 length: 17 residues. The V and J ends lost 2 bases and 5 bases respectively, with 20 bases between them. Germline assignment: CDR1 SGHTS and CDR2 YDEGEE. The CDR3, as DNA: TGTGCCAGCAGCTTAGACGGGAAGGCAGATCCCCATCAGCCCCAGCATTTT. Translating it yields CASSLDGKADPHQPQHF.

V and J are TRBV24-1 and TRBJ2-5; 13 bases map to TRBD2. The CDR3 totals 18 residues. Losses at the gene ends were 0 bases for V and 1 base for J; bases not matched to a gene: 4. Germline CDR1 and CDR2: KGHDR and SFDVKD. CDR3 bases: TGTGCCACCAGTGATTTGCCGACTAGCGGGGGGTTCCAAGAGACCCAGTACTTC. Encoded protein: CATSDLPTSGGFQETQYF.

The rearrangement links TRBV7-9 to TRBJ2-3; TRBD2 matches 13 bases. Germline CDR1 SEHNR, CDR2 FQNEAQ (reference sequence). The trim removed 6 bases at V and 4 bases at J, leaving 7 bases unmatched. There are 16 residues in the CDR3. CDR3 sequence: CASRRGLAGASDTQYF. The CDR3 nucleotides read TGTGCCAGCAGAAGAGGACTAGCGGGGGCTTCAGATACGCAGTATTTT.

The chain couples TRBV11-2 to TRBJ1-1, with D tentatively TRBD1 (6 bases). Per the germline V gene, CDR1 is SGHAT and CDR2 is FQNNGV. V lost 1 base to trimming and J lost 5 bases, with 11 bases between them. CDR3 length: 14 residues. The CDR3 coding sequence is TGTGCCAGCAGCTTAGCAACAGGGAATACTGAAGCTTTCTTT. Protein: CASSLATGNTEAFF.

V gene TRBV2 combines with J gene TRBJ2-7; D is undetermined. The CDR3 spans 13 residues. Germline lookup yields CDR1 SNHLY and CDR2 FYNNEI. V dropped 3 bases and J dropped 3 bases, with 9 bases sitting between them. The CDR3 loop reads CASSESIHYEQYF. In nucleotides, the CDR3 is TGTGCCAGCAGTGAGTCCATACACTACGAGCAGTACTTC. Complete variable domain (other parts from reference TRBV2 and TRBJ2-7): EPEVTQTPSHQVTQMGQEVILRCVPISNHLYFYWYRQILGQKVEFLVSFYNNEISEKSEIFDDQFSVERPDGSNFTLKIRSTKLEDSAMYFCASSESIHYEQYFGPGTRLTVT.

The gene calls are TRBV19 and TRBJ1-2; D uncertain. CDR3 length: 13 amino acids. Germline CDR1 is LNHDA and CDR2 is SQIVND (reference sequence). V lost 1 base and J 8 bases, leaving 11 bases between the germline ends. For the CDR3, the DNA is TGTGCCAGTAGTATAGGGAGGCGCGGGGGCTACACCTTC. Protein product: CASSIGRRGGYTF.

The V and J genes are TRBV2 and TRBJ2-1; 7 bases are a match to TRBD1. The ends lost 6 bases at V and 4 bases at J; junction bases unmatched: 9. There are 15 residues in the CDR3. Germline-derived CDR1 and CDR2 are SNHLY and FYNNEI. The CDR3 region has the DNA TGTGCCAGCAGACCTTGGGACAGAGGATACAATGAGCAGTTCTTC. Its translation is CASRPWDRGYNEQFF.

This chain connects TRBV11-2 to TRBJ1-1; D gene ambiguous. This CDR3 has 13 residues. Per germline, CDR1 SGHAT and CDR2 FQNNGV. V was trimmed by 6 bases and J by 4 bases, leaving 12 bases between them. CDR3 coding DNA: TGTGCCAGCAGTGTCGAGAGGAGCACTGAAGCTTTCTTT. This codes for CASSVERSTEAFF.

The chain joins TRBV10-3 to TRBJ1-6; D not certain. This CDR3 region has 14 residues. Per the germline V gene, CDR1 is ENHRY and CDR2 is SYGVKD. With 2 bases removed from V and 7 bases from J, the gap between germline ends came to 9 bases. Here the CDR3 reads CAISEIQKNSPLHF. The CDR3 DNA sequence: TGTGCCATCAGTGAGATTCAGAAGAATTCACCCCTCCACTTT.

CDR3 sequence: CASGPTYEQYF. CDR3 in DNA: TGTGCCAGCGGGCCCACCTACGAGCAGTACTTC. The chain has TRBV28 and TRBJ2-7; D remains unclear. V lost 8 bases, J lost 2 bases, and 7 bases lay in between. The CDR3 extends over 11 amino acids. Germline V gene data show CDR1 as MDHEN and CDR2 as SYDVKM.

This CDR3 is CASSSAILRGTYEQYF. The CDR3 nucleotides are TGTGCCAGCAGTTCCGCAATCCTACGGGGGACCTACGAGCAGTACTTC. This chain uses TRBV28 with TRBJ2-7; TRBD2 might be the D (6 bases). Germline V CDR1 and CDR2: MDHEN, SYDVKM. The CDR3 consists of 16 residues. With 4 bases removed from V and 2 bases from J, the gap between germline ends came to 18 bases.

The CDR3 sequence: CASSWSALTDTQYF. In DNA, the CDR3 is TGTGCCAGTAGTTGGAGCGCCCTCACAGATACGCAGTATTTT. The V and J genes are TRBV14 and TRBJ2-3; D ambiguous. Trimming took off 9 bases at V and 2 bases at J, with 15 bases between the two ends. Germline assignment: CDR1 SGHDN and CDR2 FVKESK. The CDR3 has 14 residues.